The subject of this entry is one TCR beta chain. The antigen is unknown. TCRdb's table, derived via immunoSEQ multiplex PCR, lists solely in-frame clones and lacks some. This table has tens of thousands of clones, over 75% appearing once. This record belongs to a study of PD-1 blockade in classical Hodgkin lymphoma. Findings and caveats of the study: TCR diversity rose significantly by C4D1 in CD4+ but not CD8+ cells.

Sample time point: cycle 4 day 1 (C4D1), after around six weeks of nivolumab. Every one of the patients relapsed after autologous stem cell transplantation (brentuximab vedotin exposure was variable). Germline V gene data show CDR1 as SGHTA and CDR2 as FQGTGA. V lost 4 bases to trimming and J lost 7 bases; unmatched junction nucleotides: 7. The CDR3 loop spans 15 amino acids. The chain has TRBV7-3 and TRBJ2-2; 9 bases are a match to TRBD1. This TCR derives from a human donor with classical Hodgkin lymphoma. The specimen comprised peripheral blood mononuclear cells (PBMCs), sampled before the fourth cycle of nivolumab. CDR3 in amino acids: CASSSGTGSLGELFF. In nucleotides, the CDR3 is TGTGCCAGCAGCTCCGGGACAGGGTCCCTCGGGGAGCTGTTTTTT.